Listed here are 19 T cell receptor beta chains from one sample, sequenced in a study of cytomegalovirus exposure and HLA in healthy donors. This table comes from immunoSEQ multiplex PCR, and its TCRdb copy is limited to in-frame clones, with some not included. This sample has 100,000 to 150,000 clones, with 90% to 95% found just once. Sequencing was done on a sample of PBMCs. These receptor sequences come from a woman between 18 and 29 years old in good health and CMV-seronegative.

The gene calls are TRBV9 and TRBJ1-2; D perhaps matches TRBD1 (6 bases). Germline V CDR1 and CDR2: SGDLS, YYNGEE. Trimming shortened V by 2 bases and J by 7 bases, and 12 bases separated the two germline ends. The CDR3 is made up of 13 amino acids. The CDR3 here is CASSVTGLGGYTF. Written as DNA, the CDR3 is TGTGCCAGCAGCGTCACAGGGTTGGGTGGCTACACCTTC.

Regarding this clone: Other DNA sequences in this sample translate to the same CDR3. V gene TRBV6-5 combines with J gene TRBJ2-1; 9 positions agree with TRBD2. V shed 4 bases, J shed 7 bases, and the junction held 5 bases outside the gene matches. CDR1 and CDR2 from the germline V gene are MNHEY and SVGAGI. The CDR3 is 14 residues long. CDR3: CASSLAGVGNEQFF. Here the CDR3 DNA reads TGTGCCAGCAGTTTAGCGGGAGTTGGTAATGAGCAGTTCTTC.

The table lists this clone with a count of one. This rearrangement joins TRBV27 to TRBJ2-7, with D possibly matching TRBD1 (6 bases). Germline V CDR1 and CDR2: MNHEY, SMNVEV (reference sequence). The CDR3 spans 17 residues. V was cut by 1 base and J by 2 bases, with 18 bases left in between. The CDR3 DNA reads TGTGCCAGCAGTTTATTTGCGCAGGGGACGAAAACCTACGAGCAGTACTTC. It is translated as CASSLFAQGTKTYEQYF.

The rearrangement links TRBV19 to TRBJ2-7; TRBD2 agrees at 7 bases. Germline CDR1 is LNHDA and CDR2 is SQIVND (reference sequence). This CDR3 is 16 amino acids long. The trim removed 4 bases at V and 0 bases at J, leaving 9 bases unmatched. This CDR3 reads CASSNKLARSSYEQYF. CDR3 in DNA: TGTGCCAGTAGTAATAAACTAGCGAGATCCTCCTACGAGCAGTACTTC.

The CDR3 loop is CASSSGGYPEAFF. The CDR3 coding sequence is TGTGCCAGCAGCTCAGGGGGCTATCCTGAAGCTTTCTTT. The rearrangement joins TRBV7-6 to TRBJ1-1; TRBD1 matches 8 bases. CDR1 and CDR2 (germline): SGHVS, FNYEAQ. V shed 4 bases, J shed 6 bases, and the junction held 4 bases outside the gene matches. The length of the CDR3 is 13 residues. Using reference TRBV7-6 and TRBJ1-1 for the parts outside the CDR3, the full variable domain is GAGVSQSPRYKVTKRGQDVALRCDPISGHVSLYWYRQALGQGPEFLTYFNYEAQQDKSGLPNDRFSAERPEGSISTLTIQRTEQRDSAMYRCASSSGGYPEAFFGQGTRLTVV.

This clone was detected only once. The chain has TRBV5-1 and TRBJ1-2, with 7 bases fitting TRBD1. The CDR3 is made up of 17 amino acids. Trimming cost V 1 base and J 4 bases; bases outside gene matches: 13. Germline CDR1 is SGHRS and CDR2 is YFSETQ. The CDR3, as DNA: TGCGCCAGCAGCTTGAGACCCCCCACAGGGGATGGCTATGGCTACACCTTC. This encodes CASSLRPPTGDGYGYTF.

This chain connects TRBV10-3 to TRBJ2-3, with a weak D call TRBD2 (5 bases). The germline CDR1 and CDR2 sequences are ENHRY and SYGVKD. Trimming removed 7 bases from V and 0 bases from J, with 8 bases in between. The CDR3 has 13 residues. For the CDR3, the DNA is TGTGCCATCAAGCGGACTAGCACAGATACGCAGTATTTT. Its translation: CAIKRTSTDTQYF.

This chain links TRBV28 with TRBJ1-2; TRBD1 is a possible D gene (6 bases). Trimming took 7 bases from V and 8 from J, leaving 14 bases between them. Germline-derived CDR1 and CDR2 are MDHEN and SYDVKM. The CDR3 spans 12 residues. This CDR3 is CASKGGGHGYTF. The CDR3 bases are TGTGCCAGCAAGGGAGGGGGTCACGGCTACACCTTC.

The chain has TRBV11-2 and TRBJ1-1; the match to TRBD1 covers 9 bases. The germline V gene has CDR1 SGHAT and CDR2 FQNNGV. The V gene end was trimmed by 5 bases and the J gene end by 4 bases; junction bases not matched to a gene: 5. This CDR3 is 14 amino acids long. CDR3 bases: TGTGCCAGCAGCGCCTACAGGGGGCCCACTGAAGCTTTCTTT. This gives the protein CASSAYRGPTEAFF.

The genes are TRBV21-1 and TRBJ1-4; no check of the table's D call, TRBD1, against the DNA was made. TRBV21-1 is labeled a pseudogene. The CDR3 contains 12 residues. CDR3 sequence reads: CATDRGREKLFF. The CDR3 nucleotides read TGTGCCACAGACAGGGGGCGTGAAAAACTGTTTTTT.

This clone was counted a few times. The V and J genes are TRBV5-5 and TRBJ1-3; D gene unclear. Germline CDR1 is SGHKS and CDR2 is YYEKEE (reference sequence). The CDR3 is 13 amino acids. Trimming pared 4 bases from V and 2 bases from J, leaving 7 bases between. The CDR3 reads CASSTDAGNTIYF. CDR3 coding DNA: TGTGCCAGCAGCACAGACGCTGGAAACACCATATATTTT.

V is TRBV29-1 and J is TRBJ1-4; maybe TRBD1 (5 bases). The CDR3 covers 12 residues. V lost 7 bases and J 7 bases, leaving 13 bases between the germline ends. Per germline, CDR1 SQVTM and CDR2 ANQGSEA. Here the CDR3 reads CSARAGPEKLFF. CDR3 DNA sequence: TGCAGCGCCAGGGCAGGGCCTGAAAAACTGTTTTTT.

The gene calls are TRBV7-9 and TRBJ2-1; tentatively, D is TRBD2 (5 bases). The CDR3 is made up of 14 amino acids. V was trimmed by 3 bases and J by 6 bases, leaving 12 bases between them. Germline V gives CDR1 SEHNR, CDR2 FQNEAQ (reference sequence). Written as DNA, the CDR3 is TGTGCCAGCAGCTTCAGCGGTCTGGTCAATGAGCAGTTCTTC. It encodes CASSFSGLVNEQFF.

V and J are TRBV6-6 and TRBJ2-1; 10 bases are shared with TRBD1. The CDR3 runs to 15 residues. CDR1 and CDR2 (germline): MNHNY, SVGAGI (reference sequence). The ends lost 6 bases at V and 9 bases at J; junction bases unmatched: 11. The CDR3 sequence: CASRFRDRGPGEQFF. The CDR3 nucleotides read TGTGCCAGCAGGTTCCGGGACAGGGGCCCAGGTGAGCAGTTCTTC.

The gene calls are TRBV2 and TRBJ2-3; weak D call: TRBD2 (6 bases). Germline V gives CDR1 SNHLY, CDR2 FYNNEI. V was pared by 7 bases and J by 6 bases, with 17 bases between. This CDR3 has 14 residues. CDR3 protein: CASNRPGLRDTQYF. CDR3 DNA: TGTGCCAGCAATCGACCGGGACTTCGTGATACGCAGTATTTT.

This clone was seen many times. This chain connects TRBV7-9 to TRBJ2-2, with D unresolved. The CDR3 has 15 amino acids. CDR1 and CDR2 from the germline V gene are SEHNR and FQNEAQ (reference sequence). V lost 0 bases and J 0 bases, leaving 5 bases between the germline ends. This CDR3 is CASSLAQTNTGELFF. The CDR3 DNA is TGTGCCAGCAGCTTAGCTCAGACGAACACCGGGGAGCTGTTTTTT.

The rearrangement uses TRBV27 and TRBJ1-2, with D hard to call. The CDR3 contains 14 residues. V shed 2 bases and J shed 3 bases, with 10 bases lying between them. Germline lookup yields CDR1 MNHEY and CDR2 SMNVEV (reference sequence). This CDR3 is CASSLSRDYYGYTF. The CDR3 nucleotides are TGTGCCAGCAGTTTAAGTCGGGATTACTATGGCTACACCTTC.

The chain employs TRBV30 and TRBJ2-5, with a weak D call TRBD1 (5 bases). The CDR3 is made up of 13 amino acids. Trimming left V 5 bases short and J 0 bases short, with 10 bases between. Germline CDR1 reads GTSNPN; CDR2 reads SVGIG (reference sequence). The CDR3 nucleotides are TGTGCCTGGGATAAGGGGTACCAAGAGACCCAGTACTTC. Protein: CAWDKGYQETQYF.

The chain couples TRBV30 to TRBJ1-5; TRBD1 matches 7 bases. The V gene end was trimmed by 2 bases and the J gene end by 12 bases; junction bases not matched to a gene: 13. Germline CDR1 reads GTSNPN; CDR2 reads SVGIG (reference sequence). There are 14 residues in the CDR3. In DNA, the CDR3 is TGTGCCTGGAGTCGGGACAGAGGGATCAGTGGCCAGCATTTT. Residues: CAWSRDRGISGQHF.